This section outlines one T cell receptor (beta chain) sequence together with its context. Its target is not known. The data belong to a study of shared clonotypes between healthy human individuals. Every donor, a Caucasian adult, lived in Nashville, Tennessee. The CD4+ fraction was divided into a CD45RA+ naive subset and a CD45RA-negative memory subset. Study-level points and caveats: Non-shared clonotypes displayed generation probabilities falling below those of clonotypes present in all four donors.

CDR1 and CDR2 from the germline V gene are SGHNT and YYREEE (reference sequence). Between the trimmed V and J ends, which lost 1 base and 0 bases, there was a span of 11 bases. CDR3 length: 15 residues. Per the original methods: From ImmunoSEQ came sequences covering only the junction and carrying no quality scores, so filtering differed. Here immunoSEQ multiplex PCR was the method, and the copy in TCRdb shows in-frame clones only, minus some. For V, J and clone size, that table is used; D and trimming come from the DNA. The sample includes some 2.3 million clones, more than 85% of them seen just once.

This chain links TRBV5-4 with TRBJ2-7; TRBD1 is a possible D gene (7 bases). Sequencing was done on a sample of naive CD4+ T cells from PBMCs. The subset was: CD45RA+ positively selected. The source of this sequence is a man between 18 and 35 years old in good health. Some clones in this sample may be carry-over from other donors' samples. The CDR3: CASSLFQGGSYEQYF. DNA of the CDR3: TGTGCCAGCAGCTTGTTCCAGGGGGGCTCCTACGAGCAGTACTTC.